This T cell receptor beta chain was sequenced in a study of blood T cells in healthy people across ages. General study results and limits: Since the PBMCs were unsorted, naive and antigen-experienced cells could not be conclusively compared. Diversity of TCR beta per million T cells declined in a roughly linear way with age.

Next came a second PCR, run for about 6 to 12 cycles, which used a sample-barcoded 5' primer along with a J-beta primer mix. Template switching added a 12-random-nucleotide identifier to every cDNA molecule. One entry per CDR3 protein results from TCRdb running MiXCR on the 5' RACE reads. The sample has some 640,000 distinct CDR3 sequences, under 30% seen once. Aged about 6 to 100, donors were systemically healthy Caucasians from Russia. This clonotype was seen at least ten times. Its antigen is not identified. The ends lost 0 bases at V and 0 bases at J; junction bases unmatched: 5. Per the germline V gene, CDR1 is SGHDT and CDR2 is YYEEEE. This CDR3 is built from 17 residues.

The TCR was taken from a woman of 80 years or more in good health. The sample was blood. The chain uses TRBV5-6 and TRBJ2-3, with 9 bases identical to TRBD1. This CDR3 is CASSLVDRGASTDTQYF. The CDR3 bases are TGTGCCAGCAGCTTGGTAGACAGGGGGGCTAGCACAGATACGCAGTATTTT.